This TCR beta chain derives from a study of blood T cell repertoires in COVID-19. Study as a whole: Two negative PCRs, clearance, or symptom resolution had been documented for recovered Cohort 3 donors. Sources were T cells, B-cell-depleted T cells, or PBMCs; the material itself was cDNA or gDNA.

Original data processing: Quantification of nucleated cells was approximated via reference gene primer amplification. The protocol was immunoSEQ multiplex PCR, while the TCRdb copy is restricted to in-frame clones and leaves out a portion. For V, J and clone size, that table is used; D and trimming come from the DNA. The profile shows 350,000 to 450,000 clones, around 87% of them singletons. V was shortened by 3 bases and J by 8 bases, with 7 bases between the two germline ends. This CDR3 has 11 residues. Germline lookup yields CDR1 MDHEN and CDR2 SYDVKM. The receptor's source is a man aged 35 to 55 in a cohort exposed to, infected with or recovered from COVID-19 (not recorded which). Material for sequencing was PBMCs or T cells enriched from blood (not recorded which). The rearrangement uses TRBV28 and TRBJ1-1, with TRBD1 as a possible D gene (5 bases). In nucleotides, the CDR3 is TGTGCCAGCAGTTTTTCAGGGGAAGCTTTCTTT. Protein: CASSFSGEAFF.